Included here is one T cell receptor (beta chain) sequence, with context. This receptor's antigen is unknown. No much larger clone is present one base from it, and per-base qualities are unavailable. Stable Graves' hyperthyroidism was defined as the absence of progression to ophthalmopathy over 18 months of follow-up. Hyperthyroidism patients were aged 18 to 65 years and newly diagnosed, with disease duration of less than 2 months. Patients with uncontrolled infections, other autoimmune diseases, pregnancy or lactation were excluded. Diagnoses were based on clinical symptoms, serum thyroxine and TRAb, thyroid ultrasound and orbital computed tomography. PBMCs were separated from about 10 ml of fresh peripheral blood using Ficoll-Paque density gradient centrifugation. Trizol reagent was used to extract total RNA, and RNA quality was then checked on an Agilent 2100 Bioanalyzer. The TCR beta CDR3 regions were amplified from RNA transcripts. The first round of RT-PCR for the TCR CDR3 was performed with the HTBI primer set and the Qiagen OneStep RT-PCR kit. Libraries were constructed in a second round of multiplex PCR, after which size selection and purification were performed. The libraries were sequenced on an Illumina HiSeq2000 using paired-end 100 bp reads. The published analysis was carried out like this. SOAPnuke was used to process the raw data, removing reads that contained adapters or uncalled bases, had a mean Phred below 15, or lacked an exact match to the constant primer or identifier. COPE v1.2.5 was used to merge the high-quality paired reads, and each unique nucleotide sequence was defined as a clonotype. MiTCR v1.1 was used to align clonotypes to the IMGT TRBV, TRBD and TRBJ reference segments. The analysis included only V-J combinations with a frequency above 0.0001, which together covered around 99% of the repertoires. A TCS score was defined as the ratio between F50 (clonal expansion) and ExV (chaos), using BLOSUM62-based TCRdist between CDR3 peptides within each V-J. Welch's t-statistics and random forest reduced 500 to 650 V-J features to 10 to 15, which were used in a naive Bayes classifier (R e1071). Using fastp trimming at Q25 and MiXCR clonotype assembly, TCRdb reanalyzed the public sequencing data and kept in-frame beta chains. Rows with a matching CDR3 protein are joined into one entry that keeps the most common DNA and genes. These V and J calls are TCRdb output, not the study's own analysis. The sample table shows roughly 630,000 distinct CDR3 sequences, and 15% to 19% are seen once. Less than 9.5% of the sample rests with the top ten.

This sample stems from a study of T cells in Graves' hyperthyroidism and ophthalmopathy (dated by TCRdb to the late 2010s). Describing the broader study: Peripheral blood was sampled at the time of initial diagnosis, prior to any treatment. TCR V-J signatures able to tell the groups apart were searched for in a discovery cohort of more than 90 patients, of whom more than 40 had Graves' ophthalmopathy and around 56 had stable Graves' hyperthyroidism. Whether ophthalmopathy could be predicted prospectively was tested in an independent validation cohort made up of 18 to 20 hyperthyroidism patients plus 17 patients who later progressed to ophthalmopathy. The approximately 90 discovery patients were divided at random into training and test sets in a 7:3 ratio. In addition, the study compared T-cell repertoires in thyroid tissue and in blood from several Graves' hyperthyroidism patients. Following sampling, methimazole starting at 30 mg daily was given to hyperthyroidism patients, and high-dose intravenous methylprednisolone was given to ophthalmopathy patients. According to the paper, TCR Vbeta CDR3 sequencing was carried out on around 140 peripheral blood samples, which came from 40 to 45 ophthalmopathy, fewer than 80 hyperthyroidism and roughly 17 progressor patients. The study at large found these results: In cross-validation, a model built on a 13 V-J signature told ophthalmopathy apart from stable hyperthyroidism with under 90% sensitivity and approximately 81% specificity, and in testing the same model reached 80%/75%. In validation, the model predicted progression to ophthalmopathy with about 71% sensitivity and 72% to 85% specificity, a median of approximately 6.7 months before onset. Most expanded thyroid clonotypes (frequency above 0.001) were also detected in blood, suggesting blood repertoires may reflect thyroid immune responses. No statistical method was used to fix the sample size in advance, and group allocation was not hidden from the investigators.

Its CDR3 holds 14 amino acids, cysteine through phenylalanine. Only the CDR3 portion is preserved as DNA: 42 bases, with reading frame beginning at the first base. V drops 6 bases and J drops 2 bases, leaving 14 bases in between. Via the germline V gene (reference sequence), CDR1 is MNHEY and CDR2 SMNVEV. The rearranged segments are TRBV27 and TRBJ2-7; matching of 6 bases hints at TRBD1 as the D gene. Input material: blood. The receptor's source is a woman aged 25 to 39 with Graves' hyperthyroidism. The base sequence is TGTGCCAGCAGAGGACGGAAGGGGGCCTACGAGCAGTACTTC. The encoded protein is CASRGRKGAYEQYF.